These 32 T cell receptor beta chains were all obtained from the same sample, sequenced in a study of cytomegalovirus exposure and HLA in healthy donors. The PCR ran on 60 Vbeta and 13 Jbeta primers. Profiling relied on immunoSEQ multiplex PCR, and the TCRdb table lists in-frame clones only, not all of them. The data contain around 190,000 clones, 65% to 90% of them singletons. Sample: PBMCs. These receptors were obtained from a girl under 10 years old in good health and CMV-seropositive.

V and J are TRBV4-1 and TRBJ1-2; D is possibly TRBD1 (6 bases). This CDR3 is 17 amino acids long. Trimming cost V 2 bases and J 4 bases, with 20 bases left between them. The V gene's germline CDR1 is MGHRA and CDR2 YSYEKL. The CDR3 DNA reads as TGCGCCAGCAGCCAATCCGAAGGGGGGGGTTTAGGCTATGGCTACACCTTC. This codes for CASSQSEGGGLGYGYTF.

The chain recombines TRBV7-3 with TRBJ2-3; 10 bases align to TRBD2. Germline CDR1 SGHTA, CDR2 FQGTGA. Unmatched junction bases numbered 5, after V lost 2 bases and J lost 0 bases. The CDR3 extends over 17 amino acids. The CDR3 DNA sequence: TGTGCCAGCAGCTTAGGCCGGACTAGCGGAAGCACAGATACGCAGTATTTT. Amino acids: CASSLGRTSGSTDTQYF.

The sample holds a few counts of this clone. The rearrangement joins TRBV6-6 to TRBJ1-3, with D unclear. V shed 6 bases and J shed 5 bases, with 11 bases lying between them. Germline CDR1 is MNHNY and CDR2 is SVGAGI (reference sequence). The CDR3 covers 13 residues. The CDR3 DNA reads TGTGCCAGCAGCGGGGATCCCAGAAACACCATATATTTT. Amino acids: CASSGDPRNTIYF.

For the CDR3, the DNA is TGTGCCAGTAGTACTGCAGGGAGGTACGAGCAGTACTTC. Amino acid sequence: CASSTAGRYEQYF. The chain has TRBV19 and TRBJ2-7, with TRBD2 as a possible D gene (6 bases). The germline V gene has CDR1 LNHDA and CDR2 SQIVND (reference sequence). The V gene lost 4 bases and the J gene lost 4 bases, with 11 bases spanning the gap. The CDR3 consists of 13 residues.

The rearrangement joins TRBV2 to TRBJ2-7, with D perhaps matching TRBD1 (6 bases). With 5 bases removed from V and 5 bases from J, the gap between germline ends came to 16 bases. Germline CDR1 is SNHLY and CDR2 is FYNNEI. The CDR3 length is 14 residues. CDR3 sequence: CASSKLTDSDEQYF. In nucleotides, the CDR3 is TGTGCCAGCAGTAAGTTGACGGACAGTGACGAGCAGTACTTC.

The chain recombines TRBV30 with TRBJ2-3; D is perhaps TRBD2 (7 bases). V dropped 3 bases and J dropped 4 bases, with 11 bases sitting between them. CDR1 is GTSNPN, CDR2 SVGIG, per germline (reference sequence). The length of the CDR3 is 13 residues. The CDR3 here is CAWSRGAPDTQYF. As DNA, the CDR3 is TGTGCCTGGAGCCGGGGGGCCCCAGATACGCAGTATTTT.

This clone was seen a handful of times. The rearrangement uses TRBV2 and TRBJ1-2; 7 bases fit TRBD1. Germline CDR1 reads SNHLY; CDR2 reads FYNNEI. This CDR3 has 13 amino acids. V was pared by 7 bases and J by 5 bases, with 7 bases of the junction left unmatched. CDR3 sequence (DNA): TGTGCCAGCAACCTACAGGGGAGGTATGGCTACACCTTC. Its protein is CASNLQGRYGYTF.

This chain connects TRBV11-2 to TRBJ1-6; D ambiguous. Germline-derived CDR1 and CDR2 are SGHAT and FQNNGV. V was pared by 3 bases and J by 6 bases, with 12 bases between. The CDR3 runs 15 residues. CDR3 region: CASSLWASTNSPLHF. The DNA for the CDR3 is TGTGCCAGCAGCTTGTGGGCGAGTACTAATTCACCCCTCCACTTT.

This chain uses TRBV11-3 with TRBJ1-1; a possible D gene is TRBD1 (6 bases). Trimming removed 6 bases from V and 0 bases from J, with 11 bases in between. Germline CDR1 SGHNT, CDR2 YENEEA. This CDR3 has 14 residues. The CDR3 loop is CASSPQGLNTEAFF. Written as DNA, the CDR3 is TGTGCCAGCAGTCCACAGGGCCTGAACACTGAAGCTTTCTTT. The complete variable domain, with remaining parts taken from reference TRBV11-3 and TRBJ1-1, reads EAGVVQSPRYKIIEKKQPVAFWCNPISGHNTLYWYLQNLGQGPELLIRYENEEAVDDSQLPKDRFSAERLKGVDSTLKIQPAELGDSAVYLCASSPQGLNTEAFFGQGTRLTVV.

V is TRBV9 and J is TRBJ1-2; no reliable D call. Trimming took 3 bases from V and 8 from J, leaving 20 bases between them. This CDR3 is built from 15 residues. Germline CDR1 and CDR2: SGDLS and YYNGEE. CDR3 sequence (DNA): TGTGCCAGCAGCGCCTTAGATCTGTTGCTCGGGGGCTACACCTTC. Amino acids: CASSALDLLLGGYTF.

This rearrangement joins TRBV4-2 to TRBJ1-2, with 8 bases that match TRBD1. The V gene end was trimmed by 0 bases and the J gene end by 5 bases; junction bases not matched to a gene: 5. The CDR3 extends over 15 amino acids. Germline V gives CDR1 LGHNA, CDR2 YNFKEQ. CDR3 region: CASSQDLWTGYGYTF. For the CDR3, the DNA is TGTGCCAGCAGCCAAGATCTGTGGACAGGGTATGGCTACACCTTC.

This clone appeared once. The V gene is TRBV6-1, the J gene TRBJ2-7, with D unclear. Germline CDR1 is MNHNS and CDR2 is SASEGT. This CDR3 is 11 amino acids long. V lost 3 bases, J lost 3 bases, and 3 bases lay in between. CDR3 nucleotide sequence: TGTGCCAGCAGTGATAACTACGAGCAGTACTTC. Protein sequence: CASSDNYEQYF.

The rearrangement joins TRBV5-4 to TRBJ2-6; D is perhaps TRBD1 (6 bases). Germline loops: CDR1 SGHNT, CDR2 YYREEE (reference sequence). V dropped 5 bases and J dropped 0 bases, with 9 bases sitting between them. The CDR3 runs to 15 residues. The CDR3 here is CASREGGSGANVLTF. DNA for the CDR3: TGTGCCAGCAGGGAAGGGGGCTCTGGGGCCAACGTCCTGACTTTC.

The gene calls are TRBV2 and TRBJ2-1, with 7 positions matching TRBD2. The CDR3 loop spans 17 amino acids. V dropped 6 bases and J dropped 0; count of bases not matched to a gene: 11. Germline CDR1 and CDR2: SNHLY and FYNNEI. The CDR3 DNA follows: TGTGCCAGCAGAGAAAGGCCCGGGACTATCTCCTACAATGAGCAGTTCTTC. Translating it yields CASRERPGTISYNEQFF.

CDR3 nucleotides: TGTGCCAGCAATCGGGACAGGTCGTACAATGAGCAGTTCTTC. Amino acid sequence: CASNRDRSYNEQFF. The gene calls are TRBV6-1 and TRBJ2-1; 8 bases agree with TRBD1. CDR1 is MNHNS, CDR2 SASEGT, per germline. V gave up 7 bases and J gave up 4 bases; unmatched junction bases: 6. The CDR3 loop spans 14 amino acids.

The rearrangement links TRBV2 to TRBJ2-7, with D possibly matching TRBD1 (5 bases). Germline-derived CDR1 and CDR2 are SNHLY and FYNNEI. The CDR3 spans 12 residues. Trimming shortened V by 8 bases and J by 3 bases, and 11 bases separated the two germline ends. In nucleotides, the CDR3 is TGTGCCAGCCAGACAGAGTACTACGAGCAGTACTTC. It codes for CASQTEYYEQYF.

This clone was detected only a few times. The CDR3 reads CASGSGTVNTEAFF. CDR3 DNA: TGTGCCAGCGGATCCGGGACAGTGAACACTGAAGCTTTCTTT. The gene calls are TRBV5-4 and TRBJ1-1, with 7 bases that match TRBD1. The CDR3 is 14 amino acids. V dropped 7 bases and J dropped 0; count of bases not matched to a gene: 6. Germline CDR1 reads SGHNT; CDR2 reads YYREEE (reference sequence).

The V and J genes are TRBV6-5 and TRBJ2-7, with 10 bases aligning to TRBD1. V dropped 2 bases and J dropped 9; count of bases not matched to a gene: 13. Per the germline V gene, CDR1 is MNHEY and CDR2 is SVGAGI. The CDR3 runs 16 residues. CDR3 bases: TGTGCCAGCAGTTACCCACGACAGGGGGCCCGCCGGGGGCAGTACTTC. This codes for CASSYPRQGARRGQYF.

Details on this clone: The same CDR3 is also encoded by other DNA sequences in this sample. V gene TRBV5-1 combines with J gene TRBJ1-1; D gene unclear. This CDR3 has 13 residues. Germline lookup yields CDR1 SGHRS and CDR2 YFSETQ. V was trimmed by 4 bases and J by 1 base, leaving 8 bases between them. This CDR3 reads CASSPRGNTEAFF. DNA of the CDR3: TGCGCCAGCAGCCCCCGGGGGAACACTGAAGCTTTCTTT.

The CDR3 nucleotides read TGTGCCAGCAGTAGGGGACTAGCGGGTGTCTACGAGCAGTACTTC. It translates to CASSRGLAGVYEQYF. This rearrangement joins TRBV5-6 to TRBJ2-7, with 12 nucleotides matching TRBD2. Unmatched junction bases numbered 6, after V lost 5 bases and J lost 3 bases. Germline CDR1 and CDR2: SGHDT and YYEEEE. CDR3 length: 15 amino acids.

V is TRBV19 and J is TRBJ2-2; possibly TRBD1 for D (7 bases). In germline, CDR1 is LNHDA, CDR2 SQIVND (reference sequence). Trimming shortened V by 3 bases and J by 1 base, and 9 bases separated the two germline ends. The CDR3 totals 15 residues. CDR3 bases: TGTGCCAGTAGTATCCAGGGGGGGAACACCGGGGAGCTGTTTTTT. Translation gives CASSIQGGNTGELFF.

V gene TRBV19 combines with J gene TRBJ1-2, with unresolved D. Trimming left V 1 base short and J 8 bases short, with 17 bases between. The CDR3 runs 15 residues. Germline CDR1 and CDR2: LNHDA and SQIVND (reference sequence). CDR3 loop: CASSIVADQRSGYTF. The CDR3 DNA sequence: TGTGCCAGTAGTATAGTCGCCGACCAGAGGAGCGGCTACACCTTC.

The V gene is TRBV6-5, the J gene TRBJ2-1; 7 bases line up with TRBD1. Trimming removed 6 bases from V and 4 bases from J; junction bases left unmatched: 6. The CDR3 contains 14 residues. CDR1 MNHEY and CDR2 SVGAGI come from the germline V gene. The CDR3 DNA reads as TGTGCCAGCAGCAGGGGACAGATATACAATGAGCAGTTCTTC. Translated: CASSRGQIYNEQFF.

The CDR3 region has the DNA TGTGCCTCCCAGGAAACAGACCGGGGACTTTCTGGGGCCAACGTCCTGACTTTC. Translated: CASQETDRGLSGANVLTF. The V call is TRBV10-3, the J call TRBJ2-6; a possible D gene is TRBD2 (6 bases). The CDR3 is made up of 18 amino acids. Trimming pared 11 bases from V and 1 base from J, leaving 24 bases between. Germline loops: CDR1 ENHRY, CDR2 SYGVKD.

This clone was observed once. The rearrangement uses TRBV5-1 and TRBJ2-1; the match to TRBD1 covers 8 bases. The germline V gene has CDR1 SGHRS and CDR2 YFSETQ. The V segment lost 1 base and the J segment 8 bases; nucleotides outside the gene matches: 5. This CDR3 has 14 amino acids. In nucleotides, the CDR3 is TGCGCCAGCAGCTTGTCCCCCAGGGGGCATGAGCAGTTCTTC. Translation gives CASSLSPRGHEQFF.

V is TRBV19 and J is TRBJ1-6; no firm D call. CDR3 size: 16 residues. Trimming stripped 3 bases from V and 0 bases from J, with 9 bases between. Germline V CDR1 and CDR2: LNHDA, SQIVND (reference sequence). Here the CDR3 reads CASSIASGSYNSPLHF. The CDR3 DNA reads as TGTGCCAGTAGTATTGCCTCGGGCTCCTATAATTCACCCCTCCACTTT. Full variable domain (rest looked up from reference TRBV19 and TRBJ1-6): DGGITQSPKYLFRKEGQNVTLSCEQNLNHDAMYWYRQDPGQGLRLIYYSQIVNDFQKGDIAEGYSVSREKKESFPLTVTSAQKNPTAFYLCASSIASGSYNSPLHFGNGTRLTVT.

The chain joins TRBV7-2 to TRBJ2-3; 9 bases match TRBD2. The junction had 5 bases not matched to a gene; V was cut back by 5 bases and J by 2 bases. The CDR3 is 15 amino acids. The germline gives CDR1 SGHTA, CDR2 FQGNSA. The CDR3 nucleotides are TGTGCCAGCAGCACGCGACTAGCGGACACAGATACGCAGTATTTT. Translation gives CASSTRLADTDTQYF.

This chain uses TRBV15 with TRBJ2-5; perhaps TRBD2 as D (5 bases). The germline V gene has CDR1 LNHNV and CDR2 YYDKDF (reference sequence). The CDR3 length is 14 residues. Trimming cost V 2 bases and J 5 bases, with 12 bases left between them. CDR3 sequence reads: CATSRRRVMETQYF. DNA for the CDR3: TGTGCCACCAGCAGACGGCGGGTTATGGAGACCCAGTACTTC.

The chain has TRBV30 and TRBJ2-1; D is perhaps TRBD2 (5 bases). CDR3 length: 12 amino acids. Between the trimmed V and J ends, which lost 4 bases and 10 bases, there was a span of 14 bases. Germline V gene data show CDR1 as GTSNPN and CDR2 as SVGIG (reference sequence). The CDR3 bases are TGTGCCTGGACCGAAGGACTTCGGGAGCAGTTCTTC. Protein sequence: CAWTEGLREQFF.

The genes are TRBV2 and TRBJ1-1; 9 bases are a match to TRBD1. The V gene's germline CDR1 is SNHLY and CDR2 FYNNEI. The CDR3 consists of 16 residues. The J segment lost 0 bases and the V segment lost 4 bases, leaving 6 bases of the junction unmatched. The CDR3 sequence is CASSGPGQGLNTEAFF. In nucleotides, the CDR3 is TGTGCCAGCAGTGGACCGGGACAGGGCCTGAACACTGAAGCTTTCTTT.

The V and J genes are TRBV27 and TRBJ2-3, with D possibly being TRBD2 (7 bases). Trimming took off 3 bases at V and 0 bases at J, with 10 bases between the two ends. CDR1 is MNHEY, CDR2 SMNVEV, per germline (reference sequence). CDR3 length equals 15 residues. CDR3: CASSFGGRSTDTQYF. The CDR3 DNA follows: TGTGCCAGCAGTTTCGGGGGGCGAAGCACAGATACGCAGTATTTT.

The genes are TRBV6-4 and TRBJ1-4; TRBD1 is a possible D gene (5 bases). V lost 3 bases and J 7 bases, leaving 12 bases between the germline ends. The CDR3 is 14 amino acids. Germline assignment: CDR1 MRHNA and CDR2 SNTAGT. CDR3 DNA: TGTGCCAGCAGTGAGTCGACAGAAGGTGAAAAACTGTTTTTT. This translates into CASSESTEGEKLFF.